This T cell receptor beta chain was identified during a study of blood T cell repertoires in COVID-19 (TCRdb year 2020). About the full investigation: Collaborator samples came from the United States, Italy and Spain and covered acute and convalescent phases of COVID-19. Deeply sampled blood TCRbeta repertoires from subjects exposed to, actively infected with, or recovered from COVID-19 were included in the dataset. The samples were drawn from the first 160 participants of the ongoing ImmuneRACE study and from 1,254 subjects provided by 6 global collaborators. The sample metadata nearly always contained a de-identified subject ID, COVID-19 status, age in years and sex. HLA class I and class II types, where available, came from metadata supplied by the sample provider rather than from assay-based typing. The material from the prospective study consisted of cDNA or gDNA derived from T cells, B-cell-depleted T cells, or PBMCs. A freely available public database, intended as a resource for researchers studying the immune response to SARS-CoV-2, is where the repertoires were released.

What the research found in general, with its limitations: The quantity of clinical and demographic metadata differed by source and by participant and was supplied without curation.

TCRbeta CDR3 regions were amplified from genomic DNA by means of the immunoSEQ Assay, a bias-controlled multiplex PCR. In the original analysis: The number of nucleated cells in each sample was estimated from the amplification of reference gene primers within the assay. Sequence reads were collapsed and filtered to measure the absolute abundance of every unique TCRbeta CDR3 rearrangement. For each sample, productive Simpson clonality was calculated by taking the square root of Simpson's diversity index across productive rearrangements. As stored in TCRdb, this immuneACCESS dataset retains in-frame rearrangements with V and J assigned. A fraction of the clones does not appear; measured against another copy, unresolved V genes explain less than half of the discrepancy, and the remainder lacks a known reason. D and trimming were read from the DNA, whereas the V and J calls and clone size are those reported in that table. The sample table contains approximately 110,000 clones; only one count was recorded for approximately 70% of them. The ten largest account for approximately 6.2% of the sample.

At the junction V is shortened by 6 bases and J by 8 bases, with 10 bases in between. From the germline V gene (reference sequence), CDR1 is DFQATT and CDR2 is SNEGSKA. From the cysteine up to the phenylalanine, the CDR3 has a length of 10 residues. Only the CDR3 part of the read is kept: 30 bases, read in frame from the first base. Remarks on this clone: The antigen it recognizes is unknown. Qualities for individual bases were not recorded, and no much larger clone is one base off.

The collaborating institutions used their own protocols to collect whole blood in K2EDTA tubes. Collaborator samples were shipped for TCRbeta analysis as frozen whole blood, isolated PBMCs, or DNA extracted from either sample type. The material sequenced was peripheral blood. The TCR comes from a man older than 75 with acute or convalescent COVID-19. This sequence uses TRBV20-1 and TRBJ1-2, with the D gene call left open. DNA sequence: TGCAGTGCCCCGAGAGGAGGCTACACCTTC. This codes for CSAPRGGYTF.